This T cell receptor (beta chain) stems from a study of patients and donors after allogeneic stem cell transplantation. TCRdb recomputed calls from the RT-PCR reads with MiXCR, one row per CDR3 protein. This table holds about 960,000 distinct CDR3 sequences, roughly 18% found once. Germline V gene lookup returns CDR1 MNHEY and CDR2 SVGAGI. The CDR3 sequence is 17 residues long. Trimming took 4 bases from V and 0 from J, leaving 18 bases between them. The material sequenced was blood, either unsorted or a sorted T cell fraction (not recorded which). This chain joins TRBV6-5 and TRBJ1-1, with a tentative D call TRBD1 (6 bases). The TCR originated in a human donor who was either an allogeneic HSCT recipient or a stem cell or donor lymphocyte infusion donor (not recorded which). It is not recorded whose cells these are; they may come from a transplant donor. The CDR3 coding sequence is TGTGCCAGCAGTTCCCGCGGGGGCCCCGTTATGAACACTGAAGCTTTCTTT. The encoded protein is CASSSRGGPVMNTEAFF.